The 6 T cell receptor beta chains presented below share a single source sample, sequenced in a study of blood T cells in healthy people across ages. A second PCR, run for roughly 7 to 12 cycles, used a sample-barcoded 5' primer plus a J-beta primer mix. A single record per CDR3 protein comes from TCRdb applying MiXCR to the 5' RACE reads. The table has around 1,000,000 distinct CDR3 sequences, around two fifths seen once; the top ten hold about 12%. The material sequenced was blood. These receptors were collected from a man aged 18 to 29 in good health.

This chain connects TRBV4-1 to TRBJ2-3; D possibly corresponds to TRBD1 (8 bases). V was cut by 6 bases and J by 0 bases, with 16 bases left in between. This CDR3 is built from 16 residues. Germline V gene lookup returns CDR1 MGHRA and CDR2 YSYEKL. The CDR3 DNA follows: TGCGCCAGCAGTCACAGGGGGGGGCCTAGCACAGATACGCAGTATTTT. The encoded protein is CASSHRGGPSTDTQYF.

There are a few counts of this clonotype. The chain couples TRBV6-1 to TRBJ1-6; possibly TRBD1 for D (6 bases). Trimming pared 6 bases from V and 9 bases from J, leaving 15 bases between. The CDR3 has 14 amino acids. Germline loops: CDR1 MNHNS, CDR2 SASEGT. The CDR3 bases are TGTGCCAGCAGCACAGGGACGGAATCTTCACCCCTCCACTTT. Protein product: CASSTGTESSPLHF.

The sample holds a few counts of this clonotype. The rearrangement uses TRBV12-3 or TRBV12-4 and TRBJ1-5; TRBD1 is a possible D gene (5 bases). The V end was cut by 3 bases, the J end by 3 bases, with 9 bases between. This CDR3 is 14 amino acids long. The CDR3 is CASSFAGTNQPQHF. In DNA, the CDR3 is TGTGCCAGCAGTTTTGCGGGGACCAATCAGCCCCAGCATTTT.

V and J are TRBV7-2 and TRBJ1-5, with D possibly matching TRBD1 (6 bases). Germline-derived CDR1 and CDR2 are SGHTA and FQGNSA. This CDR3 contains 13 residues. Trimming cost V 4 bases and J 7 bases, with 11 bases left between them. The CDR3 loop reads CASSSRGDQPQHF. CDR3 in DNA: TGTGCCAGCAGCTCCAGGGGAGACCAGCCCCAGCATTTT.

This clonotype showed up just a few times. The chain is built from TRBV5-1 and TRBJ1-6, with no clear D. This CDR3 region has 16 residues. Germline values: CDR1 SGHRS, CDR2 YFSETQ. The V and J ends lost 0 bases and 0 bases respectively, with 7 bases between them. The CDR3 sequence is CASSLEPSSYNSPLHF. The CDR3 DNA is TGCGCCAGCAGCTTGGAACCCAGCTCCTATAATTCACCCCTCCACTTT.

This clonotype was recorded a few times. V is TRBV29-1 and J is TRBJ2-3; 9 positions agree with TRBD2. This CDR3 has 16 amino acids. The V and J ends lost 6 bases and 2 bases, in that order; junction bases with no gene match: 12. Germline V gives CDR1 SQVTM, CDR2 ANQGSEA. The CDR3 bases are TGCAGCGTCGCTGACATAGCGGGGGAGATCACAGATACGCAGTATTTT. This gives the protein CSVADIAGEITDTQYF.